This T cell receptor beta chain was recorded in a study of read filtering for tumor transcriptome and immune sequencing. Study background: By R-ISS, stages I, II and III held roughly 8, 16 and 7 patients. Study outcomes and limitations: About 81.9% of IR-seq clonotypes had a single read, yet these held roughly 3.3% of reads.

Concerning this clonotype itself: What it recognizes is unknown.

Bone marrow was sampled from every patient at the time of active disease. This library used roughly 400 ng RNA and molecular barcoded adaptors spanning alpha/delta and beta/gamma chains. TCRdb re-called the reads with MiXCR, one entry per CDR3 protein. The sample holds around 60,000 distinct CDR3 sequences; around 18% are singletons and the top ten take about 14%. Sequenced input: a population of CD138-negative cells sorted from bone marrow. The TCR originated in a donor at least 40 years old with multiple myeloma.

DNA of the CDR3: TGCGCCAGCAGAGAACAGGGGGCGTTAGATGAGCAGTTCTTC. This codes for CASREQGALDEQFF. This rearrangement joins TRBV5-1 to TRBJ2-1; TRBD1 matches 9 bases. The germline CDR1 and CDR2 sequences are SGHRS and YFSETQ. The CDR3 is made up of 14 amino acids. Trimming removed 5 bases from V and 8 bases from J; junction bases left unmatched: 8.